This T cell receptor (beta chain) stems from a study of T cell responses to AZD1222 COVID-19 vaccine. Study-level results: Every sample of the repertoires postdated the peak T cell response.

As to this clone: Its specificity is unknown.

Germline values: CDR1 LNHDA, CDR2 SQIVND (reference sequence). This CDR3 contains 19 residues. Unmatched junction bases numbered 12, after V lost 5 bases and J lost 3 bases. Here immunoSEQ multiplex PCR was the method, and the copy in TCRdb shows in-frame clones only, minus some. The sample gives about 70,000 clones, 65% to 85% of which show up once; over 8% is in the top ten. This TCR was recovered from an adult in good health. This chain joins TRBV19 and TRBJ2-3, with 15 bases fitting TRBD2. The source was peripheral blood, collected on day 0 of AZD1222 vaccination. CDR3 sequence: CASSPGLAGGPGRTDTQYF. CDR3 bases: TGTGCCAGTAGTCCCGGACTAGCGGGGGGGCCTGGGAGAACAGATACGCAGTATTTT. Full variable domain (outside the CDR3, taken from reference TRBV19 and TRBJ2-3): DGGITQSPKYLFRKEGQNVTLSCEQNLNHDAMYWYRQDPGQGLRLIYYSQIVNDFQKGDIAEGYSVSREKKESFPLTVTSAQKNPTAFYLCASSPGLAGGPGRTDTQYFGPGTRLTVL.